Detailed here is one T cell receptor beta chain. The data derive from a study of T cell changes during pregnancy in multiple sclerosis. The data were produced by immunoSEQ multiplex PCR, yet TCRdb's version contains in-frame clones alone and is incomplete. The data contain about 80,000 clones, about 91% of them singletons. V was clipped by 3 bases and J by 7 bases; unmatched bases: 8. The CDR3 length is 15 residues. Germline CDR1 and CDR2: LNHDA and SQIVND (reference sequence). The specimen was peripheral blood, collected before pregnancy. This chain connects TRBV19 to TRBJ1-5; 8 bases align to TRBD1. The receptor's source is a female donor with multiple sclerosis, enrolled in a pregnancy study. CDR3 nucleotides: TGTGCCAGTAGTATCGGAGACAGGGGTATCCAGCCCCAGCATTTT. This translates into CASSIGDRGIQPQHF. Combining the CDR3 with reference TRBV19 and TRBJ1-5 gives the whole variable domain DGGITQSPKYLFRKEGQNVTLSCEQNLNHDAMYWYRQDPGQGLRLIYYSQIVNDFQKGDIAEGYSVSREKKESFPLTVTSAQKNPTAFYLCASSIGDRGIQPQHFGDGTRLSIL.